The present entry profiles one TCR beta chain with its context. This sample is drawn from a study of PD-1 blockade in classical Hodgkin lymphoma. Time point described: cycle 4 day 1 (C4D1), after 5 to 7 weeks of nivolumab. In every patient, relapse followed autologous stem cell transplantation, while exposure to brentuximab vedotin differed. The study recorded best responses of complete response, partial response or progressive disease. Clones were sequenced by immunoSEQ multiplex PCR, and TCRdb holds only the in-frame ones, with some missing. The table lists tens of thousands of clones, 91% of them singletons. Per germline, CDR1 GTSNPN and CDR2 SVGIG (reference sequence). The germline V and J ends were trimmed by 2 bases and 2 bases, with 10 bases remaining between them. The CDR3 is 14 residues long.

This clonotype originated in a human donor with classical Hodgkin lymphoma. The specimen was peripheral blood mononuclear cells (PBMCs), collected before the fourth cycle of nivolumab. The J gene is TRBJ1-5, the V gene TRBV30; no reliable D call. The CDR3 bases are TGTGCCTGGAGTTTAGGAACCGGCAATCAGCCCCAGCATTTT. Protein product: CAWSLGTGNQPQHF.